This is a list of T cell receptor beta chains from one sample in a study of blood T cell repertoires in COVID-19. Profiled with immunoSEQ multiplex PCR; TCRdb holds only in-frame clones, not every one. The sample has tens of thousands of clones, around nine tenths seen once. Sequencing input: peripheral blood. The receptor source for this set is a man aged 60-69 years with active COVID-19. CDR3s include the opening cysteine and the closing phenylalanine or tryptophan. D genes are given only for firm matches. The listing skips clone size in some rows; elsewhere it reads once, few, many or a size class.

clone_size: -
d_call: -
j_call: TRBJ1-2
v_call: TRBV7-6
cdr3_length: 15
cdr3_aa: CASSLDGQINYGYTF
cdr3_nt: TGTGCCAGCAGCTTAGATGGACAGATCAACTATGGCTACACCTTC

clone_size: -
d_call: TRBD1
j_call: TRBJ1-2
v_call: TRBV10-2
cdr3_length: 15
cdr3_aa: CASSDIRDRSYGYTF
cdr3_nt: TGCGCCAGCAGTGATATCCGGGACAGGAGCTATGGCTACACCTTC

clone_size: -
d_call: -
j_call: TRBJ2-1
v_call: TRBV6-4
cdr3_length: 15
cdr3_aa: CASSEGQGINDEQFF
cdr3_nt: TGTGCCAGCAGTGAAGGTCAGGGTATTAACGATGAGCAGTTCTTC

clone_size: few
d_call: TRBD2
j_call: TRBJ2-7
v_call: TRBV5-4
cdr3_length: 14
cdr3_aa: CASSSGLAAYEQYF
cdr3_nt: TGTGCCAGCAGCTCCGGGCTAGCGGCCTACGAGCAGTACTTC

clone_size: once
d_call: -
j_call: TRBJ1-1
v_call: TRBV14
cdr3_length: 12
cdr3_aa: CASSQGPVEAFF
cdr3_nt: TGTGCCAGCAGCCAAGGGCCAGTTGAAGCTTTCTTT

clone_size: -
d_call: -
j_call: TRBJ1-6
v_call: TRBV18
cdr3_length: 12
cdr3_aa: CASSRDNSPLHF
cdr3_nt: TGTGCCAGCTCACGCGATAATTCACCCCTCCACTTT

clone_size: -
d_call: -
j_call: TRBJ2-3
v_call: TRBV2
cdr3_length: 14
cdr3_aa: CASSLGEGTDTQYF
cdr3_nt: TGTGCCAGCAGTCTTGGGGAGGGCACAGATACGCAGTATTTT

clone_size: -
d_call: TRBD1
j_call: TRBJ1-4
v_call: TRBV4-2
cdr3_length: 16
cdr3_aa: CASSQDGVQGREKLFF
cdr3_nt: TGTGCCAGCAGCCAAGATGGTGTACAGGGGCGGGAAAAACTGTTTTTT

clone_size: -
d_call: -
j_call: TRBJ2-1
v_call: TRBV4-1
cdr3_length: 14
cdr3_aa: CASSQEAFYNEQFF
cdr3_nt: TGCGCCAGCAGCCAAGAGGCCTTCTACAATGAGCAGTTCTTC

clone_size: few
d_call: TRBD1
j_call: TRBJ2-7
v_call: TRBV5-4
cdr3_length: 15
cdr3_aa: CASSLGGQGSYEQYF
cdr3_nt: TGTGCCAGCAGCTTGGGAGGACAGGGATCCTACGAGCAGTACTTC

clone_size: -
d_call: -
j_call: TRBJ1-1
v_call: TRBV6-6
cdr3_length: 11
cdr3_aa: CASIRGIEAFF
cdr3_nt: TGTGCCAGCATAAGAGGAATTGAAGCTTTCTTT

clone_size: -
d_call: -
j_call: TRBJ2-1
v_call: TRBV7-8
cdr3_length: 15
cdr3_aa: CASSSAGFTYNEQFF
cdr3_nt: TGTGCCAGCAGCTCCGCAGGGTTCACCTACAATGAGCAGTTCTTC

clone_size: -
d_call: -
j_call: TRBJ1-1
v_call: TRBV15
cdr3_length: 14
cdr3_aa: CATSREAGPTEAFF
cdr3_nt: TGTGCCACCAGCAGAGAAGCGGGCCCCACTGAAGCTTTCTTT

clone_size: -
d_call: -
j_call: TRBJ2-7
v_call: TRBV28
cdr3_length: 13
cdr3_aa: CASSFISSYEQYF
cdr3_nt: TGTGCCAGCAGTTTTATCTCCTCCTACGAGCAGTACTTC

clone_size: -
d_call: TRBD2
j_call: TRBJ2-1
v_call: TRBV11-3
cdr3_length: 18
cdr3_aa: CASSGGPGTSGRNNEQFF
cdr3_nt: TGTGCCAGCAGCGGGGGTCCCGGGACTAGCGGGAGGAACAATGAGCAGTTCTTC

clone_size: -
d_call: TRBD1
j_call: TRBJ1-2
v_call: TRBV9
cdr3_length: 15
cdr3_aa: CASTPSPGQNYGYTF
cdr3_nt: TGTGCCAGCACCCCTAGTCCGGGACAGAACTATGGCTACACCTTC

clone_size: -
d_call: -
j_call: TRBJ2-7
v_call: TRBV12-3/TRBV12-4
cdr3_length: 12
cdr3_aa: CASSLGLNEQYF
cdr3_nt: TGTGCCAGCAGTTTAGGGCTTAACGAGCAGTACTTC

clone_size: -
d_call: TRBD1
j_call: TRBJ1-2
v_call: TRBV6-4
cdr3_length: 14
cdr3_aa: CASSPTGFGYGYTF
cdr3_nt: TGTGCCAGCAGCCCGACAGGGTTCGGCTATGGCTACACCTTC

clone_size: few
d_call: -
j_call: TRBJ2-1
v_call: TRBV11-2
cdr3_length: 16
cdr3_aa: CASSYPTGSSYNEQFF
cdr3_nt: TGTGCCAGCAGCTACCCCACGGGAAGCTCCTACAATGAGCAGTTCTTC

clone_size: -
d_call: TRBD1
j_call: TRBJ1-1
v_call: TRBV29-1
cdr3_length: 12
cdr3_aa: CRAGQVNTEAFF
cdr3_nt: TGCAGGGCGGGACAGGTGAACACTGAAGCTTTCTTT

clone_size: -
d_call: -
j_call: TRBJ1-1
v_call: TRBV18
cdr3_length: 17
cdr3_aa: CASSPLYETGLDTEAFF
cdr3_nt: TGTGCCAGCTCACCACTGTATGAAACTGGCCTAGACACTGAAGCTTTCTTT

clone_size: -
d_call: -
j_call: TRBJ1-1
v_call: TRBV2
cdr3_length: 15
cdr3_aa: CASSELRTANTEAFF
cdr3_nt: TGTGCCAGCAGTGAATTGCGGACAGCTAACACTGAAGCTTTCTTT

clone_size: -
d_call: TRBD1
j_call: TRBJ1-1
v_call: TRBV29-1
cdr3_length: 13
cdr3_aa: CSVTTPTGVSAFF
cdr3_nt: TGCAGCGTTACAACCCCTACAGGGGTCTCAGCTTTCTTT

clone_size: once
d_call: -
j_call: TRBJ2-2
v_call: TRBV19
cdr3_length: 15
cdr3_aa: CASNPQGANTGELFF
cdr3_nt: TGTGCCAGTAATCCGCAGGGTGCGAACACCGGGGAGCTGTTTTTT

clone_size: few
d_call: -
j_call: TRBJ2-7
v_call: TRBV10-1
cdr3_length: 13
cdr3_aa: CASSEWRIEEQYF
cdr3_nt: TGCGCCAGCAGTGAATGGAGGATAGAAGAGCAGTACTTC

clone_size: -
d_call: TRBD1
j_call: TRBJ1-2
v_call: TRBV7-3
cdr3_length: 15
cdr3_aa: CASSLNPGGNYGYTF
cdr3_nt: TGTGCCAGCAGCTTAAACCCAGGGGGCAACTATGGCTACACCTTC

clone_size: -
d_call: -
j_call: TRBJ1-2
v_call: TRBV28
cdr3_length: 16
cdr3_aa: CASSLGPDVPNYGYTF
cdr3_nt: TGTGCCAGCAGTCTAGGCCCCGACGTCCCAAACTATGGCTACACCTTC

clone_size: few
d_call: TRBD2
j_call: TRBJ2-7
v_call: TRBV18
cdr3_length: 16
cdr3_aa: CASSPMAASGRYEQYF
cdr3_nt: TGTGCCAGCTCACCAATGGCGGCTAGCGGGAGGTACGAGCAGTACTTC

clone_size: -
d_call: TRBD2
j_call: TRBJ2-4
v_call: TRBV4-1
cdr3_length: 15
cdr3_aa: CASSQGGAGSNIQYF
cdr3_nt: TGCGCCAGCAGCCAAGGTGGAGCGGGGTCGAACATTCAGTACTTC

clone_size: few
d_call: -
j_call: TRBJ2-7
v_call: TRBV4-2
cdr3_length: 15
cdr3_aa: CASSHSATTSYEQYF
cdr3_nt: TGTGCCAGCAGCCACAGCGCCACAACCTCCTACGAGCAGTACTTC

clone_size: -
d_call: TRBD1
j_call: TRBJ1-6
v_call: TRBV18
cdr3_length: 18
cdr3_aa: CASSPTQSYGTGNSPLHF
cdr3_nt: TGTGCCAGCTCACCAACACAGAGCTACGGGACAGGGAATTCACCCCTCCACTTT

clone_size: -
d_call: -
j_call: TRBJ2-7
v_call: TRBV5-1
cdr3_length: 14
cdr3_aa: CASSLEQGAYEQYF
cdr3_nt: TGCGCCAGCAGCTTGGAACAGGGAGCCTACGAGCAGTACTTC

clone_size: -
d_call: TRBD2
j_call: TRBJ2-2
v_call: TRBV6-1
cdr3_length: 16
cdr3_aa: CASSARLAGDTGELFF
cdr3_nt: TGTGCCAGCAGTGCGCGACTAGCGGGAGACACCGGGGAGCTGTTTTTT

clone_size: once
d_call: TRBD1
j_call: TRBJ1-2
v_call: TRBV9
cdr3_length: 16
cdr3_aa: CASSVDPGQGNYGYTF
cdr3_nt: TGTGCCAGCAGCGTAGATCCGGGACAGGGTAACTATGGCTACACCTTC

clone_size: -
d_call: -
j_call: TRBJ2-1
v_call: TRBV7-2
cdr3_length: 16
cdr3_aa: CASSETRGDSYNEQFF
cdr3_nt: TGTGCCAGCAGCGAAACCAGGGGGGACTCCTACAATGAGCAGTTCTTC

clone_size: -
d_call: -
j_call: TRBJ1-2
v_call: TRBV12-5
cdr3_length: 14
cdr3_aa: CASGLSQKSGGYTF
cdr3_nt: TGTGCTAGTGGTTTGTCCCAAAAAAGCGGAGGCTACACCTTC

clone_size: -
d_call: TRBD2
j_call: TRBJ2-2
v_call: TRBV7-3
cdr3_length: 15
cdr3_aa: CASSPGTRPTGELFF
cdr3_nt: TGTGCCAGCAGCCCCGGGACTAGGCCCACCGGGGAGCTGTTTTTT

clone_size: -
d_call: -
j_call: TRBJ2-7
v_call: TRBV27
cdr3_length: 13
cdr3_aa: CASSPDRTYEQYF
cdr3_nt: TGTGCCAGCAGTCCGGACAGAACCTACGAGCAGTACTTC

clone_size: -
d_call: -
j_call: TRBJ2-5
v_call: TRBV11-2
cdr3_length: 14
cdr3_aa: CASSLIRGDETQYF
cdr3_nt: TGTGCCAGCAGCCTAATCCGGGGTGACGAGACCCAGTACTTC

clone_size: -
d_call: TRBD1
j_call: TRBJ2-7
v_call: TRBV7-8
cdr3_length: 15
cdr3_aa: CASSPGTGGVWEQYF
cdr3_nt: TGTGCCAGCAGCCCCGGGACAGGGGGCGTTTGGGAGCAGTACTTC

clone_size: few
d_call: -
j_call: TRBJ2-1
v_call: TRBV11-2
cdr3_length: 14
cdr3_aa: CASSFSTGNNEQFF
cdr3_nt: TGTGCCAGCAGCTTCTCTACAGGGAATAATGAGCAGTTCTTC

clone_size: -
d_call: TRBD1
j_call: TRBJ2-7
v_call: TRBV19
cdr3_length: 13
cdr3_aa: CASSVRQGYEQYF
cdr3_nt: TGTGCCAGTAGTGTCCGACAGGGCTACGAGCAGTACTTC

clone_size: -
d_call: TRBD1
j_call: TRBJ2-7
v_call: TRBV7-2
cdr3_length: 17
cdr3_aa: CASSLGAGGQGMYEQYF
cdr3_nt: TGTGCCAGCAGCTTGGGGGCGGGGGGACAGGGGATGTACGAGCAGTACTTC

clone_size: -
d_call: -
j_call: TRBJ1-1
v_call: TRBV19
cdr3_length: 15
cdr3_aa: CASSTGQYWATEAFF
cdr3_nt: TGTGCCAGTAGTACCGGACAGTACTGGGCCACTGAAGCTTTCTTT

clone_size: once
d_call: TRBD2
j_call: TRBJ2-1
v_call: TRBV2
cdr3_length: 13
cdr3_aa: CASKAGAHNEQFF
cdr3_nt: TGTGCCAGCAAGGCGGGAGCGCACAATGAGCAGTTCTTC

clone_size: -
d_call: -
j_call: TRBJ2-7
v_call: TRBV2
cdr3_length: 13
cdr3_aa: CASSPDMAYEQYF
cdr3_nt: TGTGCCAGCAGCCCAGACATGGCCTACGAGCAGTACTTC

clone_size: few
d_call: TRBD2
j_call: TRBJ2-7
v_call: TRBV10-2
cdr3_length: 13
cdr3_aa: CASSPAGGLEQYF
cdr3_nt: TGCGCCAGCAGCCCTGCGGGAGGGCTCGAGCAGTACTTC

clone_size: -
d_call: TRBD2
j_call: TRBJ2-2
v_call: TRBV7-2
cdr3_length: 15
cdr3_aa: CASSLWTSRTGELFF
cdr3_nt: TGTGCCAGCAGCCTCTGGACTAGTAGGACCGGGGAGCTGTTTTTT

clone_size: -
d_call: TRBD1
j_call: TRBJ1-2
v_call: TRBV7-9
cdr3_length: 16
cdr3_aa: CASSPSRDRGGYGYTF
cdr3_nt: TGTGCCAGCAGTCCCAGCAGGGACAGGGGGGGCTATGGCTACACCTTC

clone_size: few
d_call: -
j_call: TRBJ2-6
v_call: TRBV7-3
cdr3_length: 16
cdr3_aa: CASSPRAISGANVLTF
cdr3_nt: TGTGCCAGCAGCCCGAGGGCGATCTCTGGGGCCAACGTCCTGACTTTC